The next 30 T cell receptor beta chains were all read from a single sample in a study of lymphopenia after photon versus proton radiotherapy. Profiled with immunoSEQ multiplex PCR; TCRdb holds only in-frame clones, not every one. Of tens of thousands of clones listed, about four fifths were seen once; the top ten hold 29%. The sequenced sample was peripheral blood, obtained from a patient treated with photon-based radiotherapy. The receptors originated from a man over 45 with gastric cancer.

This clone occurred once. The rearrangement joins TRBV5-1 to TRBJ1-1; a possible D gene is TRBD1 (5 bases). This CDR3 region has 16 residues. Trimming pared 4 bases from V and 4 bases from J, leaving 20 bases between. Germline values: CDR1 SGHRS, CDR2 YFSETQ. The CDR3, as DNA: TGCGCCAGCAGCCCGGGGAGGGGACCTCAGGTCACTGAAGCTTTCTTT. Encoded protein: CASSPGRGPQVTEAFF. Full variable domain (outside the CDR3, taken from reference TRBV5-1 and TRBJ1-1): KAGVTQTPRYLIKTRGQQVTLSCSPISGHRSVSWYQQTPGQGLQFLFEYFSETQRNKGNFPGRFSGRQFSNSRSEMNVSTLELGDSALYLCASSPGRGPQVTEAFFGQGTRLTVV.

The chain employs TRBV19 and TRBJ2-3, with D possibly called TRBD1 or TRBD2 (5 bases each). This CDR3 comprises 16 residues. V lost 5 bases, J lost 0 bases, and 15 bases lay in between. Germline V gives CDR1 LNHDA, CDR2 SQIVND (reference sequence). The CDR3 is CASSLLPGRSTDTQYF. The CDR3 region has the DNA TGTGCCAGTAGTCTGCTTCCGGGACGCAGCACAGATACGCAGTATTTT. Full variable domain (remainder filled in from reference TRBV19 and TRBJ2-3): DGGITQSPKYLFRKEGQNVTLSCEQNLNHDAMYWYRQDPGQGLRLIYYSQIVNDFQKGDIAEGYSVSREKKESFPLTVTSAQKNPTAFYLCASSLLPGRSTDTQYFGPGTRLTVL.

The chain is built from TRBV28 and TRBJ2-1, with TRBD2 matching 7 bases. The CDR3 extends over 15 amino acids. Per the germline V gene, CDR1 is MDHEN and CDR2 is SYDVKM. V shed 8 bases, J shed 4 bases, and the junction held 11 bases outside the gene matches. The CDR3 loop reads CASQPRTRVYNEQFF. CDR3 sequence (DNA): TGTGCCAGCCAGCCGAGGACTAGAGTATACAATGAGCAGTTCTTC.

The V gene is TRBV7-2, the J gene TRBJ2-2, with D unclear. Trimming removed 0 bases from V and 5 bases from J, with 7 bases in between. In germline, CDR1 is SGHTA, CDR2 FQGNSA. This CDR3 region has 14 residues. The CDR3 region is CASSLAVGTGELFF. The DNA for the CDR3 is TGTGCCAGCAGCTTAGCGGTTGGGACCGGGGAGCTGTTTTTT. Variable domain in full (rest from reference TRBV7-2 and TRBJ2-2): GAGVSQSPSNKVTEKGKDVELRCDPISGHTALYWYRQSLGQGLEFLIYFQGNSAPDKSGLPSDRFSAERTGGSVSTLTIQRTQQEDSAVYLCASSLAVGTGELFFGEGSRLTVL.

The chain has TRBV7-2 and TRBJ1-4; maybe TRBD1 (6 bases). The V and J ends lost 1 base and 8 bases respectively, with 11 bases between them. CDR3 length equals 14 residues. From germline, CDR1 is SGHTA and CDR2 FQGNSA. The CDR3 coding sequence is TGTGCCAGCAGCTTAGGAGGGACAAGGGAAAAACTGTTTTTT. Amino acids: CASSLGGTREKLFF.

The V gene is TRBV5-1, the J gene TRBJ2-3, with D perhaps TRBD1 (6 bases). The CDR3 extends over 14 amino acids. The germline CDR1 and CDR2 sequences are SGHRS and YFSETQ. With 0 bases removed from V and 5 bases from J, the gap between germline ends came to 10 bases. The DNA of the CDR3 is TGCGCCAGCAGCTTGGGTCAGGGGCTAGATACGCAGTATTTT. Translation gives CASSLGQGLDTQYF. The full variable domain, completed using reference TRBV5-1 and TRBJ2-3, is KAGVTQTPRYLIKTRGQQVTLSCSPISGHRSVSWYQQTPGQGLQFLFEYFSETQRNKGNFPGRFSGRQFSNSRSEMNVSTLELGDSALYLCASSLGQGLDTQYFGPGTRLTVL.

Only one count was recorded for this clone. The V and J genes are TRBV19 and TRBJ1-2; 8 nucleotides agree with TRBD1. Germline values: CDR1 LNHDA, CDR2 SQIVND (reference sequence). The CDR3 sequence is 15 residues long. The V segment lost 7 bases and the J segment 3 bases; nucleotides outside the gene matches: 10. The CDR3 spells CASTLRQGQDYGYTF. In nucleotides, the CDR3 is TGTGCCAGTACCCTCCGACAGGGGCAGGACTATGGCTACACCTTC.

The chain has TRBV6-6 and TRBJ2-1, with a possible D match to TRBD1 (5 bases). The CDR3 loop spans 16 amino acids. In germline, CDR1 is MNHNY, CDR2 SVGAGI (reference sequence). Trimming stripped 6 bases from V and 1 base from J, with 16 bases between. The CDR3 DNA sequence: TGTGCCAGCAGCAAGGGGTTGGGCGGTTCCTACAATGAGCAGTTCTTC. Amino acids: CASSKGLGGSYNEQFF.

The chain employs TRBV19 and TRBJ2-7, with a tentative D call TRBD1 (6 bases). Deletions cut 4 bases from V and 3 bases from J, with 10 bases between. This CDR3 region has 13 residues. CDR1 and CDR2 from the germline V gene are LNHDA and SQIVND (reference sequence). As DNA, the CDR3 is TGTGCCAGTAGTACGGACAGACTCTACGAGCAGTACTTC. As protein: CASSTDRLYEQYF.

J is TRBJ1-1 and V is TRBV25-1; possibly TRBD1 for D (5 bases). Looked up from germline, CDR1 is MGHDK and CDR2 is SYGVNS. Trimming took off 4 bases at V and 5 bases at J, with 14 bases between the two ends. The CDR3 runs 14 residues. The CDR3 nucleotides are TGTGCCAGCAGTGCGCTAGATGGGGCAACTGAAGCTTTCTTT. This translates into CASSALDGATEAFF. The full variable domain, completed using reference TRBV25-1 and TRBJ1-1, is EADIYQTPRYLVIGTGKKITLECSQTMGHDKMYWYQQDPGMELHLIHYSYGVNSTEKGDLSSESTVSRIRTEHFPLTLESARPSHTSQYLCASSALDGATEAFFGQGTRLTVV.

The table lists this clone with a few counts. CDR3 protein: CASSSTRGGKGEETQYF. The DNA of the CDR3 is TGTGCCAGCAGCTCCACCCGGGGAGGAAAAGGGGAAGAGACCCAGTACTTC. The rearrangement uses TRBV5-6 and TRBJ2-5; D perhaps matches TRBD2 (6 bases). V was pared by 3 bases and J by 3 bases, with 21 bases between. Germline loops: CDR1 SGHDT, CDR2 YYEEEE. This CDR3 comprises 17 residues.

This chain joins TRBV28 and TRBJ1-2, with D perhaps TRBD1 (6 bases). Looked up from germline, CDR1 is MDHEN and CDR2 is SYDVKM. V gave up 5 bases and J gave up 6 bases, with 10 bases separating them. This CDR3 spans 12 amino acids. CDR3 DNA sequence: TGTGCCAGCAGTGGGACAACCGATGGCTACACCTTC. Translated, it gives CASSGTTDGYTF.

The rearrangement links TRBV6-5 to TRBJ1-5; 7 nucleotides line up with TRBD1. CDR3 length: 13 residues. CDR1 is MNHEY and CDR2 is SVGAGI in the germline V gene. V was pared by 6 bases and J by 6 bases, with 5 bases of the junction left unmatched. CDR3 in amino acids: CASSRDRAQPQHF. In DNA form, the CDR3 reads TGTGCCAGCAGCCGCGACAGGGCTCAGCCCCAGCATTTT.

The rearrangement uses TRBV5-1 and TRBJ2-6, with D perhaps TRBD2 (5 bases). CDR3 length: 20 amino acids. V was shortened by 3 bases and J by 2 bases, with 24 bases between the two germline ends. Per the germline V gene, CDR1 is SGHRS and CDR2 is YFSETQ. The CDR3 reads CASSSGQQRVLAAGANVLTF. In DNA, the CDR3 is TGCGCCAGCAGCTCTGGCCAACAGAGGGTGCTGGCTGCTGGGGCCAACGTCCTGACTTTC.

V usage is TRBV7-2 and J usage is TRBJ2-7; D gene ambiguous. Germline CDR1 reads SGHTA; CDR2 reads FQGNSA. The V gene lost 2 bases and the J gene lost 0 bases, with 8 bases spanning the gap. This CDR3 is 14 amino acids long. The chain's CDR3 is CASSLNYNSYEQYF. In DNA form, the CDR3 reads TGTGCCAGCAGCTTAAACTACAACTCCTACGAGCAGTACTTC.

The gene calls are TRBV7-2 and TRBJ2-3; D is unresolved. The V end lost 5 bases, the J end lost 3 bases, and 12 bases lay between the germline ends. This CDR3 region has 14 residues. CDR1 is SGHTA, CDR2 FQGNSA, per germline. For the CDR3, the DNA is TGTGCCAGCAGCAGAGGAGTTACGACAGATACGCAGTATTTT. It is translated as CASSRGVTTDTQYF. Together with reference TRBV7-2 and TRBJ2-3, the CDR3 gives the full variable domain: GAGVSQSPSNKVTEKGKDVELRCDPISGHTALYWYRQSLGQGLEFLIYFQGNSAPDKSGLPSDRFSAERTGGSVSTLTIQRTQQEDSAVYLCASSRGVTTDTQYFGPGTRLTVL.

V is TRBV5-1 and J is TRBJ1-1; D is possibly TRBD1 (6 bases). Germline V gene sequence: CDR1 SGHRS, CDR2 YFSETQ. V lost 2 bases and J lost 1, with 9 bases in between. CDR3 length: 14 amino acids. The CDR3: CASSLGQTNTEAFF. The CDR3 DNA follows: TGCGCCAGCAGCTTAGGACAGACGAACACTGAAGCTTTCTTT. The full variable domain, its missing parts supplied by reference TRBV5-1 and TRBJ1-1, is KAGVTQTPRYLIKTRGQQVTLSCSPISGHRSVSWYQQTPGQGLQFLFEYFSETQRNKGNFPGRFSGRQFSNSRSEMNVSTLELGDSALYLCASSLGQTNTEAFFGQGTRLTVV.

The chain carries TRBV5-1 and TRBJ2-3; 9 nucleotides match TRBD1. With 7 bases clipped from V and 6 bases from J, the junction kept 9 bases outside the gene matches. The germline V gene encodes CDR1 SGHRS and CDR2 YFSETQ. This CDR3 comprises 14 residues. As DNA, the CDR3 is TGCGCCAGCTCGGGACAGGGTTTTTTGGATACGCAGTATTTT. It codes for CASSGQGFLDTQYF.

The chain has TRBV10-3 and TRBJ2-5; 8 nucleotides line up with TRBD1. Germline V CDR1 and CDR2: ENHRY, SYGVKD. Germline trimming cut 10 bases from V and 1 base from J; bases unmatched to any gene: 5. This CDR3 contains 13 residues. The CDR3 region has the DNA TGTGCCACGGAGGACAGGGCCCAAGAGACCCAGTACTTC. Translation: CATEDRAQETQYF.

The V call is TRBV29-1, the J call TRBJ2-5, with D unclear. Germline V lookup: CDR1 SQVTM, CDR2 ANQGSEA. The length of the CDR3 is 13 residues. Trimming pared 6 bases from V and 5 bases from J, leaving 16 bases between. As DNA, the CDR3 is TGCAGCGTCCTAAGGGCTGGGAAGGAGACCCAGTACTTC. Residues: CSVLRAGKETQYF.

The chain couples TRBV9 to TRBJ1-5, with D hard to call. V lost 0 bases and J 6 bases, leaving 7 bases between the germline ends. The V gene's germline CDR1 is SGDLS and CDR2 YYNGEE. This CDR3 has 13 amino acids. The CDR3 nucleotides are TGTGCCAGCAGCGTAGCTCAAGGTCAGCCCCAGCATTTT. As protein: CASSVAQGQPQHF.

V and J are TRBV6-4 and TRBJ2-2; 9 bases fit TRBD1. V shed 10 bases and J 3 bases; nucleotides not matched to a gene: 9. The length of the CDR3 is 15 residues. Germline V lookup: CDR1 MRHNA, CDR2 SNTAGT. The CDR3 region is CAILAGTGHTGELFF. The CDR3, as DNA: TGTGCCATCCTAGCCGGGACAGGGCACACCGGGGAGCTGTTTTTT.

The V call is TRBV27, the J call TRBJ2-1; TRBD2 matches 14 bases. The germline CDR1 and CDR2 sequences are MNHEY and SMNVEV (reference sequence). The CDR3 is 19 amino acids. J lost 7 bases, V lost 6 bases, and 17 bases had no gene match. The CDR3 sequence is CASRPGLAGVGDKRNEQFF. In DNA form, the CDR3 reads TGTGCCAGCAGACCGGGACTAGCGGGAGTAGGGGATAAAAGGAATGAGCAGTTCTTC.

The rearrangement joins TRBV7-3 to TRBJ1-1; D gene uncertain. V shed 2 bases and J shed 1 base, with 5 bases lying between them. The CDR3 has 13 amino acids. The germline V gene encodes CDR1 SGHTA and CDR2 FQGTGA. The CDR3 DNA reads TGTGCCAGCAGCTTACTGGAGAACACTGAAGCTTTCTTT. Translating gives CASSLLENTEAFF. The full variable domain, in which reference TRBV7-3 and TRBJ1-1 provide the parts outside the CDR3, is GAGVSQTPSNKVTEKGKYVELRCDPISGHTALYWYRQSLGQGPEFLIYFQGTGAADDSGLPNDRFFAVRPEGSVSTLKIQRTERGDSAVYLCASSLLENTEAFFGQGTRLTVV.

The rearrangement links TRBV11-3 to TRBJ2-3; D tentatively fits TRBD1 or TRBD2 (5 bases each). Trimming stripped 5 bases from V and 9 bases from J, with 15 bases between. CDR1 and CDR2 from the germline V gene are SGHNT and YENEEA. This CDR3 region has 13 residues. Here the CDR3 reads CASSPGARETQYF. The CDR3, as DNA: TGTGCCAGCAGCCCCGGGGCTCGGGAAACGCAGTATTTT. Full variable domain (missing parts from reference TRBV11-3 and TRBJ2-3): EAGVVQSPRYKIIEKKQPVAFWCNPISGHNTLYWYLQNLGQGPELLIRYENEEAVDDSQLPKDRFSAERLKGVDSTLKIQPAELGDSAVYLCASSPGARETQYFGPGTRLTVL.

Turning to this clone: This same CDR3 is encoded by further DNA sequences in the sample. The chain couples TRBV29-1 to TRBJ2-3, with D tentatively TRBD2 (6 bases). The CDR3 runs 12 residues. Germline values: CDR1 SQVTM, CDR2 ANQGSEA. The V end lost 3 bases, the J end lost 4 bases, and 8 bases lay between the germline ends. CDR3 coding DNA: TGCAGCGTTGAGCGGGGAGCAGATACGCAGTATTTT. Protein: CSVERGADTQYF.

This clone was counted once. The genes are TRBV11-3 and TRBJ2-1; D call uncertain. The germline V and J ends were trimmed by 3 bases and 5 bases, with 14 bases remaining between them. The CDR3 is 15 residues long. Germline CDR1 and CDR2: SGHNT and YENEEA. The CDR3 here is CASSFEAATHNEQFF. The CDR3 DNA is TGTGCCAGCAGCTTTGAGGCTGCCACACACAATGAGCAGTTCTTC.

The rearrangement links TRBV7-8 to TRBJ2-5; D is ambiguous. Trimming cost V 1 base and J 1 base, with 7 bases left between them. CDR1 is SGHVS and CDR2 is FQNEAQ in the germline V gene. CDR3 length: 14 amino acids. The CDR3 reads CASSLGVLQETQYF. CDR3 DNA: TGTGCCAGCAGCTTAGGGGTCCTCCAAGAGACCCAGTACTTC.

The rearrangement joins TRBV6-5 to TRBJ1-1; 8 bases agree with TRBD1. The ends lost 7 bases at V and 7 bases at J; junction bases unmatched: 5. Germline V gives CDR1 MNHEY, CDR2 SVGAGI. The CDR3 runs 12 residues. In nucleotides, the CDR3 is TGTGCCAGCATTCGAGGACAGGGTGAAGCTTTCTTT. Encoded protein: CASIRGQGEAFF.

The rearrangement uses TRBV28 and TRBJ1-1; perhaps TRBD1 as D (5 bases). The CDR3 has 15 residues. CDR1 and CDR2 (germline): MDHEN, SYDVKM. Between the trimmed V and J ends, which lost 4 bases and 1 base, there was a span of 13 bases. In nucleotides, the CDR3 is TGTGCCAGCAGTTCGGGGCCACTCTCGAACACTGAAGCTTTCTTT. Translating it yields CASSSGPLSNTEAFF.